These T cell receptor beta chains were read from a single sample in a study of T cells in Graves' hyperthyroidism and ophthalmopathy. A single record per CDR3 protein comes from TCRdb applying MiXCR to the multiplex PCR reads. The sample has about 360,000 distinct CDR3 sequences; under 15% are singletons. Material for sequencing was blood. These receptors were obtained from a woman between 18 and 29 years old with Graves' hyperthyroidism. Both conserved end residues are part of each CDR3. The order of the fields is J gene, clone size, D gene, V gene, CDR3 DNA, CDR3 protein. A D gene is named only where the DNA matches it firmly. Rows give clone size only sometimes, using once, few, many, or a class for an expanded clone.

J gene: TRBJ2-3; clone size: many; D gene: NA; V gene: TRBV10-3; CDR3 DNA: TGTGCCATCAGTGAGCCCTCAGTAGCGGTCCCACAGTATTTT; CDR3 protein: CAISEPSVAVPQYF
J gene: TRBJ1-1; clone size: many; D gene: NA; V gene: TRBV28; CDR3 DNA: TGTGCCAGCAGTTTCCCTCCACTGAACACTGAAGCTTTCTTT; CDR3 protein: CASSFPPLNTEAFF
J gene: TRBJ2-7; clone size: many; D gene: NA; V gene: TRBV5-1; CDR3 DNA: TGCGCCAGCAGCTTGACAGGTATGACGCACCGTGGGGTGGAGCAGTACTTC; CDR3 protein: CASSLTGMTHRGVEQYF
J gene: TRBJ1-5; clone size: medium-sized; D gene: NA; V gene: TRBV7-9; CDR3 DNA: TGTGCCAGCACGAAGACAGAAAGCAATCAGCCCCAGCATTTT; CDR3 protein: CASTKTESNQPQHF
J gene: TRBJ2-5; clone size: many; D gene: TRBD2; V gene: TRBV20-1; CDR3 DNA: TGCAGTGCCCTCGGGGAGGGAGGGGAGACCCAGTACTTC; CDR3 protein: CSALGEGGETQYF
J gene: TRBJ2-1; clone size: NA; D gene: TRBD2; V gene: TRBV5-8; CDR3 DNA: TGTGCCAGCAGCTTGGCCGATATAGCGGGAACCTCCTACAATGAGCAGTTCTTC; CDR3 protein: CASSLADIAGTSYNEQFF
J gene: TRBJ1-5; clone size: many; D gene: TRBD1; V gene: TRBV28; CDR3 DNA: TGTGCCAGCACCGCGACAGGGGTTCGAATTAATCAGCCCCAGCATTTT; CDR3 protein: CASTATGVRINQPQHF
J gene: TRBJ1-4; clone size: NA; D gene: NA; V gene: TRBV7-2; CDR3 DNA: TGTGCCAGCAGCTTAGACCATCGCGAAAAACTGTTTTTT; CDR3 protein: CASSLDHREKLFF
J gene: TRBJ2-7; clone size: many; D gene: TRBD2; V gene: TRBV20-1; CDR3 DNA: TGCAGTGCTGCAGAGCAACTAGCGGCCCTTATATTCTACGAGCAGTACTTC; CDR3 protein: CSAAEQLAALIFYEQYF
J gene: TRBJ1-1; clone size: many; D gene: TRBD1; V gene: TRBV20-1; CDR3 DNA: TGCAGTGCCATTAGGGACAGCTCGAACACTGAAGCTTTCTTT; CDR3 protein: CSAIRDSSNTEAFF
J gene: TRBJ2-7; clone size: many; D gene: NA; V gene: TRBV7-8; CDR3 DNA: TGTGCCAGCAGCTTAGCGCTAGAGATGGGGCAGTACTTC; CDR3 protein: CASSLALEMGQYF
J gene: TRBJ2-7; clone size: many; D gene: NA; V gene: TRBV3-1; CDR3 DNA: TGTGCCAGCAGCCCCAACAGGGCCGAGCAGTACTTC; CDR3 protein: CASSPNRAEQYF
J gene: TRBJ2-1; clone size: many; D gene: NA; V gene: TRBV2; CDR3 DNA: TGTGCCAGCAGCCCTAGTGTTTCCTACAATGAGCAGTTCTTC; CDR3 protein: CASSPSVSYNEQFF
J gene: TRBJ1-1; clone size: many; D gene: TRBD1; V gene: TRBV7-2; CDR3 DNA: TGTGCCAGCAGCATTCAACCAACAGGGGGCAGGACTGAAGCTTTCTTT; CDR3 protein: CASSIQPTGGRTEAFF
J gene: TRBJ1-4; clone size: many; D gene: NA; V gene: TRBV3-1; CDR3 DNA: TGTACCAGCAGCCAAGTATCCGTTACCGAAGGAAAACTGTTTTTT; CDR3 protein: CTSSQVSVTEGKLFF
J gene: TRBJ2-7; clone size: many; D gene: NA; V gene: TRBV28; CDR3 DNA: TGTGCCAGCAGTCTAGCGCTCGGATCTCCCTTCTACGAGCAGTACTTC; CDR3 protein: CASSLALGSPFYEQYF
J gene: TRBJ2-3; clone size: many; D gene: NA; V gene: TRBV7-3; CDR3 DNA: TGTGCCAGCAGCACCGGGACTTCTCGCACAGATACGCAGTATTTT; CDR3 protein: CASSTGTSRTDTQYF
J gene: TRBJ2-5; clone size: few; D gene: TRBD2; V gene: TRBV20-1; CDR3 DNA: TGCAGTGCCCGCAGGACTAGCGGAAAAGAGACCCAGTACTTC; CDR3 protein: CSARRTSGKETQYF
J gene: TRBJ2-3; clone size: many; D gene: TRBD2; V gene: TRBV28; CDR3 DNA: TGTGCCAGCAGTTTACCCCTAGCGGGAGATACGCAGTATTTT; CDR3 protein: CASSLPLAGDTQYF
J gene: TRBJ2-7; clone size: NA; D gene: TRBD1; V gene: TRBV5-1; CDR3 DNA: TGCGCCAGCAGCAGGAATCCGGGACAGGGCTACGAGCAGTACTTC; CDR3 protein: CASSRNPGQGYEQYF
J gene: TRBJ2-1; clone size: many; D gene: TRBD2; V gene: TRBV6-1; CDR3 DNA: TGTGCCAGCAGTGCCGGGGACTACTGGGGTTCCTACAATGAGCAGTTCTTC; CDR3 protein: CASSAGDYWGSYNEQFF
J gene: TRBJ2-7; clone size: many; D gene: NA; V gene: TRBV6-1; CDR3 DNA: TGTGCCAGCAGTTCCAGGGAAGGATACAACGAGCAGTACTTC; CDR3 protein: CASSSREGYNEQYF
J gene: TRBJ1-1; clone size: many; D gene: NA; V gene: TRBV14; CDR3 DNA: TGTGCCAGCAGCCAAGAGCGACAGGTTGAAGCTTTCTTT; CDR3 protein: CASSQERQVEAFF
J gene: TRBJ1-4; clone size: NA; D gene: TRBD1; V gene: TRBV9; CDR3 DNA: TGTGCCAGCAGCGTAGAGGGGGCAGATGAAAAACTGTTTTTT; CDR3 protein: CASSVEGADEKLFF
J gene: TRBJ2-1; clone size: many; D gene: TRBD2; V gene: TRBV12-5; CDR3 DNA: TGTGCTAGTGGTTTCATTAGCGGGAGGGCAAATGAGCAGTTCTTC; CDR3 protein: CASGFISGRANEQFF
J gene: TRBJ2-2; clone size: few; D gene: NA; V gene: TRBV20-1; CDR3 DNA: TGCAGTGCGCAAACGTGGGAAAACACCGGGGAGCTGTTTTTT; CDR3 protein: CSAQTWENTGELFF
J gene: TRBJ1-2; clone size: few; D gene: NA; V gene: TRBV4-2; CDR3 DNA: TGTGCCAGCAGCCAAGGGGCCCCAGGGCTACCTGGCTACACCTTC; CDR3 protein: CASSQGAPGLPGYTF
J gene: TRBJ2-7; clone size: few; D gene: NA; V gene: TRBV4-3; CDR3 DNA: TGCGCCAGCAGCCAAGATCGGGGGTACGAGCAGTACTTC; CDR3 protein: CASSQDRGYEQYF
J gene: TRBJ2-4; clone size: many; D gene: NA; V gene: TRBV5-6; CDR3 DNA: TGTGCCAGCACCTCGGGCTCGGGAAACATTCAGTACTTC; CDR3 protein: CASTSGSGNIQYF
J gene: TRBJ2-7; clone size: many; D gene: NA; V gene: TRBV29-1; CDR3 DNA: TGCAGCGTTGAAGACCGCGGTACCACCTACGAGCAGTACTTC; CDR3 protein: CSVEDRGTTYEQYF
J gene: TRBJ2-5; clone size: many; D gene: TRBD1; V gene: TRBV20-1; CDR3 DNA: TGCAGTGCTAGATATTGGGACAGGCGGAACCAAGAGACCCAGTACTTC; CDR3 protein: CSARYWDRRNQETQYF
J gene: TRBJ2-7; clone size: many; D gene: NA; V gene: TRBV27; CDR3 DNA: TGTGCCAGCAGTTTAATCGGCGGGGCCTCCTACGAGCAGTACTTC; CDR3 protein: CASSLIGGASYEQYF
J gene: TRBJ2-7; clone size: many; D gene: TRBD1; V gene: TRBV24-1; CDR3 DNA: TGTGCCACCAGTGATTCCGGGACAGGGGGTGCGCAGTACTTC; CDR3 protein: CATSDSGTGGAQYF
J gene: TRBJ2-7; clone size: many; D gene: NA; V gene: TRBV7-8; CDR3 DNA: TGTGCCAGCAGCCCCCTCCGTCGCGGGTCCTACGAGCAGTACTTC; CDR3 protein: CASSPLRRGSYEQYF
J gene: TRBJ2-2; clone size: many; D gene: TRBD2; V gene: TRBV7-9; CDR3 DNA: TGTGCCAGCAGCTTACTAGGACTAGCGGGAAGGAACACCGGGGAGCTGTTTTTT; CDR3 protein: CASSLLGLAGRNTGELFF
J gene: TRBJ2-5; clone size: many; D gene: TRBD2; V gene: TRBV7-9; CDR3 DNA: TGTGCCAGCAGCCGCGACCTAGCGGGGGGGCCGGAGACCCAGTACTTC; CDR3 protein: CASSRDLAGGPETQYF
J gene: TRBJ2-2; clone size: NA; D gene: NA; V gene: TRBV19; CDR3 DNA: TGTGCCAGTAAGGGGGGGACCGGGGAGCTGTTTTTT; CDR3 protein: CASKGGTGELFF
J gene: TRBJ2-7; clone size: few; D gene: NA; V gene: TRBV27; CDR3 DNA: TGTGCCAGCAGGGGGAGCATCCATGGCGAGCAGTACTTC; CDR3 protein: CASRGSIHGEQYF
J gene: TRBJ1-1; clone size: NA; D gene: NA; V gene: TRBV7-8; CDR3 DNA: TGTGCCAGCAGCATCTCCGACAGTGGGAACACTGAAGCTTTCTTT; CDR3 protein: CASSISDSGNTEAFF
J gene: TRBJ1-5; clone size: many; D gene: NA; V gene: TRBV7-2; CDR3 DNA: TGTGCCAGCAGCCGGGTCCTTGGGGCGGATCAGCCCCAGCATTTT; CDR3 protein: CASSRVLGADQPQHF
J gene: TRBJ1-1; clone size: few; D gene: NA; V gene: TRBV4-1; CDR3 DNA: TGCGCCAGCAGCCACCCTGCCCGCATGTTGAACACTGAAGCTTTCTTT; CDR3 protein: CASSHPARMLNTEAFF
J gene: TRBJ1-5; clone size: NA; D gene: NA; V gene: TRBV25-1; CDR3 DNA: TGTGCCAGCAGTGATGGCGTGGGTCCCCAGCATTTT; CDR3 protein: CASSDGVGPQHF
J gene: TRBJ1-4; clone size: many; D gene: TRBD1; V gene: TRBV12-3/TRBV12-4; CDR3 DNA: TGTGCCAGCAGTCCGGGACAGCGGCTTGCAACTAATGAAAAACTGTTTTTT; CDR3 protein: CASSPGQRLATNEKLFF
J gene: TRBJ1-4; clone size: many; D gene: TRBD1; V gene: TRBV2; CDR3 DNA: TGTGCCAGCGGACTGGGACAGGGGACGGGGAATGAAAAACTGTTTTTT; CDR3 protein: CASGLGQGTGNEKLFF
J gene: TRBJ2-7; clone size: NA; D gene: TRBD1; V gene: TRBV6-1; CDR3 DNA: TGTGCCAGTCGGGGAAGCCGGGACAGGGGGTGGGAGCAGTACTTC; CDR3 protein: CASRGSRDRGWEQYF
J gene: TRBJ1-2; clone size: many; D gene: NA; V gene: TRBV3-1; CDR3 DNA: TGTGCCAGCAGCCAGGGGAGGAACTATGGCTACACCTTC; CDR3 protein: CASSQGRNYGYTF
J gene: TRBJ1-5; clone size: many; D gene: NA; V gene: TRBV19; CDR3 DNA: TGTGCCAGTAGTATTTTCTGGGACAATAGCAATCAGCCCCAGCATTTT; CDR3 protein: CASSIFWDNSNQPQHF
J gene: TRBJ2-1; clone size: many; D gene: NA; V gene: TRBV12-3/TRBV12-4; CDR3 DNA: TGTGCCAGTTATCGAGAGGGGTCCTACAATGAGCAGTTCTTC; CDR3 protein: CASYREGSYNEQFF
J gene: TRBJ2-1; clone size: many; D gene: NA; V gene: TRBV5-1; CDR3 DNA: TGCGCCAGCAAGGAATATCACCCTAGGTCCTACAATGAGCAGTTCTTC; CDR3 protein: CASKEYHPRSYNEQFF
J gene: TRBJ1-1; clone size: many; D gene: TRBD1; V gene: TRBV24-1; CDR3 DNA: TGTGCCACCAGTGAGGGACAGGGGGAACACACTGAAGCTTTCTTT; CDR3 protein: CATSEGQGEHTEAFF
J gene: TRBJ1-3; clone size: NA; D gene: TRBD1; V gene: TRBV12-3/TRBV12-4; CDR3 DNA: TGTGCCAGCAGTTTTTGGGGACAGGGATCTGGAGACACCATATATTTT; CDR3 protein: CASSFWGQGSGDTIYF
J gene: TRBJ1-1; clone size: NA; D gene: NA; V gene: TRBV19; CDR3 DNA: TGTGCCAGCGAGGCCGGGGACACTGAAGCTTTCTTT; CDR3 protein: CASEAGDTEAFF
J gene: TRBJ2-1; clone size: many; D gene: TRBD2; V gene: TRBV4-1; CDR3 DNA: TGCGCCAGCAGCCAGGGGACTAGCGGGGTCGGGCGTGAGCAGTTCTTC; CDR3 protein: CASSQGTSGVGREQFF
J gene: TRBJ1-2; clone size: few; D gene: NA; V gene: TRBV24-1; CDR3 DNA: TGTGCCACCAAGGGTGGGGCAGGCGACTATGGCTACACCTTC; CDR3 protein: CATKGGAGDYGYTF